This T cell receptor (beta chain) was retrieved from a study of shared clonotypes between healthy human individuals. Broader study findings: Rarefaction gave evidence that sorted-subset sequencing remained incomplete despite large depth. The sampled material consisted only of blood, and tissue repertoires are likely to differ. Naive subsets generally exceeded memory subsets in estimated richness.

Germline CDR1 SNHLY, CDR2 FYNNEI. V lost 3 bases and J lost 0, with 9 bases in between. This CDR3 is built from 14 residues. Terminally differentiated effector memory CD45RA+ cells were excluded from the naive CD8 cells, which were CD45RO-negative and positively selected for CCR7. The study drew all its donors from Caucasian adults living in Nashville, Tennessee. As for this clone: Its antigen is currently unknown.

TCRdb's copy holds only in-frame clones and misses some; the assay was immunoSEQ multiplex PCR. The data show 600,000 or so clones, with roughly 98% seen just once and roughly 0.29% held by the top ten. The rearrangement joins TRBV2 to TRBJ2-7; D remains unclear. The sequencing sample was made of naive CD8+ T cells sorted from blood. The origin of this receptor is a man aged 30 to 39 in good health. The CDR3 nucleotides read TGTGCCAGCAGTGATGGAAGGAACTCCTACGAGCAGTACTTC. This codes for CASSDGRNSYEQYF.